Listed below are T cell receptor beta chains from one sample, sequenced in a study of T cells after yellow fever vaccination. TCRdb reprocessed the 5' RACE reads via MiXCR and lists one record per CDR3 protein. This sample carries 300,000 to 400,000 distinct CDR3 sequences, 8.7% of them seen once, and the ten largest clones take roughly 18%. Sample: PBMCs, taken on the day of the first yellow fever vaccination. These receptors all come from a man between 18 and 29 years old who received the YFV17D yellow fever vaccine. The CDR3 runs from the conserved cysteine through the conserved F or W. Each record gives: clone size, V gene, J gene, D gene, CDR3 protein, CDR3 DNA. The D gene is left open where the match is weak. Clone sizes are given selectively: once, few, many, or a class where the clone is expanded.

few	TRBV12-3/TRBV12-4	TRBJ2-3	TRBD1	CASSFTGASTDTQYF	TGTGCCAGCAGTTTTACAGGGGCTAGCACAGATACGCAGTATTTT
few	TRBV25-1	TRBJ1-5	.	CASSRGDNQPQHF	TGTGCCAGCAGTAGGGGGGATAATCAGCCCCAGCATTTT
few	TRBV4-2	TRBJ2-7	.	CASSQVSQPNEQYF	TGTGCCAGCAGCCAAGTGTCGCAGCCCAACGAGCAGTACTTC
.	TRBV4-3	TRBJ2-1	.	CASSQDFVQGSYNEQFF	TGCGCCAGCAGCCAAGACTTCGTTCAGGGGTCCTACAATGAGCAGTTCTTC
.	TRBV7-9	TRBJ2-5	TRBD1	CASSSPDRGETQYF	TGTGCCAGCAGCTCTCCGGACAGGGGAGAGACCCAGTACTTC
once	TRBV4-1	TRBJ2-1	.	CASSQAGNSYNEQFF	TGCGCCAGCAGCCAAGCGGGTAACTCCTACAATGAGCAGTTCTTC
few	TRBV24-1	TRBJ1-1	TRBD1	CATSDKPDREDNTEAFF	TGTGCCACCAGTGACAAACCTGACAGGGAAGATAACACTGAAGCTTTCTTT
.	TRBV9	TRBJ2-5	.	CASSVGGLVQETQYF	TGTGCCAGCAGCGTAGGGGGGCTAGTCCAAGAGACCCAGTACTTC
few	TRBV28	TRBJ2-1	.	CASSSEQGMTYNEQFF	TGTGCCAGCAGTTCAGAACAGGGAATGACCTACAATGAGCAGTTCTTC
.	TRBV6-1	TRBJ1-6	.	CASSPSRGGFGNSPLHF	TGTGCCAGCAGTCCAAGCAGAGGGGGATTTGGGAATTCACCCCTCCACTTT
.	TRBV5-1	TRBJ1-2	TRBD1	CASSFNPTGMGHDGYTF	TGCGCCAGCAGCTTTAATCCGACAGGGATGGGGCACGATGGCTACACCTTC
many	TRBV29-1	TRBJ2-7	TRBD1	CSVESGGRYEQYF	TGCAGCGTGGAGTCAGGGGGCCGGTACGAGCAGTACTTC
few	TRBV5-4	TRBJ2-7	.	CASSSPGQGALEQYF	TGTGCCAGCAGCTCGCCCGGGCAGGGCGCCCTCGAGCAGTACTTC
.	TRBV7-6	TRBJ1-5	.	CASSLTDAPDQPQHF	TGTGCCAGCAGCCTGACAGATGCCCCTGATCAGCCCCAGCATTTT
.	TRBV18	TRBJ2-7	.	CASSPALGEKEQYF	TGTGCCAGCTCACCAGCGTTAGGGGAGAAGGAGCAGTACTTC
.	TRBV5-4	TRBJ2-6	.	CASTTPGLGANVLTF	TGTGCCAGCACCACCCCAGGGCTTGGGGCCAACGTCCTGACTTTC
few	TRBV28	TRBJ2-5	.	CASSALRGAQETQYF	TGTGCCAGCAGTGCCCTCAGGGGTGCCCAAGAGACCCAGTACTTC
.	TRBV6-1	TRBJ2-7	TRBD1	CASSEGQGSLYEQYF	TGTGCCAGCAGTGAAGGACAGGGGTCCCTTTACGAGCAGTACTTC
.	TRBV3-1	TRBJ1-2	.	CASSQVLSGGYTF	TGTGCCAGCAGCCAAGTACTCTCCGGGGGCTACACCTTC
many	TRBV12-3/TRBV12-4	TRBJ1-5	TRBD1	CASSWTGKDNQPQHF	TGTGCCAGCAGTTGGACAGGGAAAGACAATCAGCCCCAGCATTTT
many	TRBV4-2	TRBJ2-3	.	CASSQDWRVSTDTQYF	TGTGCCAGCAGCCAAGATTGGCGGGTGAGCACAGATACGCAGTATTTT
many	TRBV12-3/TRBV12-4	TRBJ2-5	.	CASSPVGVGETQYF	TGTGCCAGCAGCCCGGTCGGGGTGGGGGAGACCCAGTACTTC
few	TRBV7-8	TRBJ2-1	.	CASSSGLRGGNNEQFF	TGTGCCAGCAGCTCCGGACTGCGCGGGGGCAACAATGAGCAGTTCTTC
.	TRBV12-3/TRBV12-4	TRBJ2-5	TRBD1	CASSLTGQGGWETQYF	TGTGCCAGCAGCCTCACCGGACAGGGGGGCTGGGAGACCCAGTACTTC
.	TRBV7-2	TRBJ2-1	TRBD1	CASSLRQGQGQFF	TGTGCCAGCAGCCTACGACAGGGCCAGGGGCAGTTCTTC
few	TRBV9	TRBJ2-1	.	CASSAGGGGVYSSYNEQFF	TGTGCCAGCAGCGCCGGTGGTGGCGGTGTGTACTCCTCCTACAATGAGCAGTTCTTC
few	TRBV7-3	TRBJ2-1	TRBD2	CASSSRPGLADYNEQFF	TGTGCCAGCAGCTCCCGCCCGGGACTAGCGGACTACAATGAGCAGTTCTTC
.	TRBV4-1	TRBJ1-1	TRBD1	CASSPRLRDSEAFF	TGCGCCAGCAGCCCACGTCTCCGGGACAGTGAAGCTTTCTTT
.	TRBV5-4	TRBJ1-6	.	CASSLASGYVAAQSPLHF	TGTGCCAGCAGCTTGGCCTCGGGGTATGTGGCAGCCCAATCACCCCTCCACTTT
few	TRBV7-2	TRBJ1-1	.	CASSLAYNRLEAFF	TGTGCCAGCAGCTTAGCTTACAACCGTTTAGAAGCTTTCTTT
few	TRBV10-3	TRBJ2-4	TRBD1	CAISQGALAKNIQYF	TGTGCCATCAGCCAGGGGGCACTAGCCAAAAACATTCAGTACTTC
few	TRBV27	TRBJ2-7	TRBD1	CASSPTGYIYEQYF	TGTGCCAGCAGTCCGACAGGGTACATTTACGAGCAGTACTTC
.	TRBV12-3/TRBV12-4	TRBJ1-1	TRBD1	CASRMTGGVTEAFF	TGTGCCAGCAGGATGACAGGGGGAGTTACTGAAGCTTTCTTT
.	TRBV9	TRBJ2-3	TRBD2	CASSDSGGVTDTQYF	TGTGCCAGCAGCGACAGCGGGGGGGTGACCGATACGCAGTATTTT
.	TRBV7-2	TRBJ1-1	.	CASSVGHTNTEAFF	TGTGCCAGCAGCGTCGGACATACAAACACTGAAGCTTTCTTT
few	TRBV4-2	TRBJ1-1	.	CASSQDFGDSAFF	TGTGCCAGCAGCCAAGATTTCGGGGACTCTGCTTTCTTT
.	TRBV6-1	TRBJ1-1	.	CASRREGNTEAFF	TGTGCCAGCAGGAGGGAAGGGAACACTGAAGCTTTCTTT
many	TRBV20-1	TRBJ2-3	.	CSATTGTSTDTQYF	TGCAGTGCTACCACTGGAACTAGCACAGATACGCAGTATTTT
.	TRBV5-4	TRBJ2-5	TRBD2	CASSYSGGATETQYF	TGTGCCAGCAGTTATAGCGGGGGGGCCACAGAGACCCAGTACTTC
few	TRBV7-2	TRBJ2-1	.	CASSLMLPLNEQFF	TGTGCCAGCAGCTTAATGTTACCCCTCAATGAGCAGTTCTTC